What follows is one T cell receptor (beta chain) and its context. V lost 6 bases to trimming and J lost 4 bases; unmatched junction nucleotides: 3. Germline-derived CDR1 and CDR2 are SQVTM and ANQGSEA. The CDR3 contains 13 residues. In the authors' methods: Counts of nucleated cells, estimated from reference gene primer amplification, were obtained. Data came from immunoSEQ multiplex PCR; TCRdb stores just in-frame clones and leaves some out. The DNA was the basis for D and trimming; V, J and clone size are from that table. Among approximately 97,000 clones listed, 70% to 90% were seen once. The data belong to a study of blood T cell repertoires in COVID-19. About the study: Researchers got acute and convalescent COVID-19 samples from the United States, Italy and Spain. In each case, the material was cDNA or gDNA derived from T cells, B-cell-depleted T cells, or PBMCs.

Sequencing was carried out using peripheral blood. The sequence was obtained from a woman older than 75 with acute or convalescent COVID-19. This rearrangement joins TRBV29-1 to TRBJ2-1, with 10 bases that match TRBD1. The DNA of the CDR3 is TGCAGCGTCGGGACAGGGGTTTACAATGAGCAGTTCTTC. This translates into CSVGTGVYNEQFF.